The 21 T cell receptor beta chains reported below all come from one sample, sequenced in a study of cytomegalovirus exposure and HLA in healthy donors. It was with 60 Vbeta and 13 Jbeta primers that the PCR ran. Profiling relied on immunoSEQ multiplex PCR, and the TCRdb table lists in-frame clones only, not all of them. The table records 100,000 to 120,000 clones, 78% of them present only once. Specimen: PBMCs. These receptors were collected from a man aged 25 to 40 in good health and CMV-seronegative.

This clone appeared a single time. The chain uses TRBV19 and TRBJ2-1; TRBD2 matches 9 bases. CDR1 is LNHDA, CDR2 SQIVND, per germline (reference sequence). The CDR3 length is 17 residues. Trimming at V came to 5 bases and at J to 5 bases, leaving 13 bases not matched to a gene. The CDR3 sequence: CASSPQRGEPLDNEQFF. In nucleotides, the CDR3 is TGTGCCAGTAGTCCCCAGCGGGGGGAACCCTTGGACAATGAGCAGTTCTTC.

This clone is a singleton in its sample. The V gene is TRBV29-1, the J gene TRBJ2-7, with D possibly being TRBD1 (6 bases). This CDR3 has 12 amino acids. Germline V gene sequence: CDR1 SQVTM, CDR2 ANQGSEA. V gave up 6 bases and J gave up 2 bases, with 11 bases separating them. CDR3 coding DNA: TGCAGCGTCTCGGACAGAACCTACGAGCAGTACTTC. This codes for CSVSDRTYEQYF.

The sample holds one count of this clone. The chain recombines TRBV6-6 with TRBJ1-5; D remains ambiguous. This CDR3 region has 15 residues. Deletions cut 0 bases from V and 6 bases from J, with 12 bases between. Germline lookup yields CDR1 MNHNY and CDR2 SVGAGI (reference sequence). In DNA, the CDR3 is TGTGCCAGCAGTTACTCGGATATCCCGGGTCAGCCCCAGCATTTT. Translating gives CASSYSDIPGQPQHF.

The chain links TRBV5-1 to TRBJ1-4; D is perhaps TRBD1 (6 bases). The CDR3 length is 14 residues. Germline CDR1 is SGHRS and CDR2 is YFSETQ. Trimming shortened V by 1 base and J by 5 bases, and 9 bases separated the two germline ends. CDR3 sequence (DNA): TGCGCCAGCAGCTTGTACAGGGCGAATGAAAAACTGTTTTTT. Its translation is CASSLYRANEKLFF.

This clone has a handful of counts. The chain uses TRBV10-3 and TRBJ1-5, with a tentative D call TRBD1 (5 bases). V lost 6 bases, J lost 11 bases, and 14 bases lay in between. Per germline, CDR1 ENHRY and CDR2 SYGVKD. This CDR3 is built from 12 residues. The CDR3 DNA follows: TGTGCCATCAGGGGGGACTTAGGGACCCAGCATTTT. Translated: CAIRGDLGTQHF.

The chain recombines TRBV10-2 with TRBJ2-3; 10 bases are a match to TRBD2. The CDR3 loop spans 13 amino acids. Losses at the gene ends were 6 bases for V and 6 bases for J; bases not matched to a gene: 3. The germline V gene encodes CDR1 WSHSY and CDR2 SAAADI. The CDR3 reads CASRRGLADTQYF. In DNA form, the CDR3 reads TGCGCCAGCAGGAGGGGACTAGCGGATACGCAGTATTTT.

The chain is built from TRBV15 and TRBJ2-4; TRBD1 agrees at 10 bases. V trimming: 8 bases; J trimming: 4 bases; junction bases outside the gene matches: 8. The CDR3 runs to 15 residues. Germline values: CDR1 LNHNV, CDR2 YYDKDF (reference sequence). CDR3 DNA: TGTGCCACCGCCCCTGGGGGACAGGGGAAAAACATTCAGTACTTC. Protein: CATAPGGQGKNIQYF.

This clone has more than one count but fewer than ten. V gene TRBV7-9 combines with J gene TRBJ1-1, with D hard to call. Germline CDR1 SEHNR, CDR2 FQNEAQ (reference sequence). V gave up 0 bases and J gave up 1 base, with 9 bases separating them. There are 15 residues in the CDR3. The CDR3 loop reads CASSLAGMKNTEAFF. CDR3 coding DNA: TGTGCCAGCAGCTTAGCTGGCATGAAGAACACTGAAGCTTTCTTT.

V is TRBV10-1 and J is TRBJ1-1; D possibly corresponds to TRBD1 (5 bases). Germline assignment: CDR1 WNHNN and CDR2 SYGVQD (reference sequence). V was clipped by 2 bases and J by 11 bases, with 12 bases between them. The CDR3 extends over 12 amino acids. CDR3 region: CASSEGTIGAFF. In DNA, the CDR3 is TGCGCCAGCAGTGAGGGGACTATTGGGGCTTTCTTT.

This chain joins TRBV25-1 and TRBJ2-1; 7 nucleotides line up with TRBD2. Unmatched junction bases numbered 3, after V lost 8 bases and J lost 2 bases. The CDR3 is 13 amino acids. From germline, CDR1 is MGHDK and CDR2 SYGVNS. The CDR3 loop is CASRDYAYNEQFF. The CDR3 DNA reads as TGTGCCAGCCGGGACTATGCCTACAATGAGCAGTTCTTC.

This chain uses TRBV11-2 with TRBJ1-6; TRBD1 agrees at 7 bases. J lost 7 bases, V lost 0 bases, and 9 bases had no gene match. The CDR3 runs 17 residues. The germline V gene has CDR1 SGHAT and CDR2 FQNNGV. This chain's CDR3 is CASSLETGWLGNSPLHF. Written as DNA, the CDR3 is TGTGCCAGCAGCTTAGAGACAGGGTGGTTGGGAAATTCACCCCTCCACTTT. Filled out from reference TRBV11-2 and TRBJ1-6, the complete variable domain reads EAGVAQSPRYKIIEKRQSVAFWCNPISGHATLYWYQQILGQGPKLLIQFQNNGVVDDSQLPKDRFSAERLKGVDSTLKIQPAKLEDSAVYLCASSLETGWLGNSPLHFGNGTRLTVT.

The table lists this clone with a count of one. V usage is TRBV27 and J usage is TRBJ2-1; TRBD1 aligns across 12 bases. The CDR3 is made up of 15 amino acids. Per the germline V gene, CDR1 is MNHEY and CDR2 is SMNVEV (reference sequence). J gave up 7 bases and V 5 bases, and 6 bases lay outside the gene matches. The CDR3 DNA is TGTGCCAGCAGTAGCGGGACAGGGGGCTCGAATGAGCAGTTCTTC. The encoded protein is CASSSGTGGSNEQFF.

The V gene is TRBV30, the J gene TRBJ1-1; D uncertain. The V and J ends lost 3 bases and 0 bases respectively, with 11 bases between them. Germline assignment: CDR1 GTSNPN and CDR2 SVGIG (reference sequence). This CDR3 has 14 residues. The DNA for the CDR3 is TGTGCCTGGAGAACGGTGCTGATGAACACTGAAGCTTTCTTT. Protein: CAWRTVLMNTEAFF. Combining the CDR3 with reference TRBV30 and TRBJ1-1 gives the whole variable domain SQTIHQWPATLVQPVGSPLSLECTVEGTSNPNLYWYRQAAGRGLQLLFYSVGIGQISSEVPQNLSASRPQDRQFILSSKKLLLSDSGFYLCAWRTVLMNTEAFFGQGTRLTVV.

The sample holds one count of this clone. The chain joins TRBV5-1 to TRBJ1-2; weak D call: TRBD1 (6 bases). Trimming took off 7 bases at V and 4 bases at J, with 20 bases between the two ends. This CDR3 has 15 amino acids. Germline-derived CDR1 and CDR2 are SGHRS and YFSETQ. CDR3 bases: TGCGCCAGCGATACAGGGCATGGAGGCTCCTATGGCTACACCTTC. This gives the protein CASDTGHGGSYGYTF.

This chain connects TRBV19 to TRBJ1-2; TRBD1 aligns across 10 bases. V was pared by 4 bases and J by 3 bases, with 8 bases of the junction left unmatched. CDR3 size: 16 residues. Germline V gene lookup returns CDR1 LNHDA and CDR2 SQIVND (reference sequence). In DNA, the CDR3 is TGTGCCAGTAGTACAAGACAGGGGGCACGCGACTATGGCTACACCTTC. Translation gives CASSTRQGARDYGYTF.

The rearrangement uses TRBV30 and TRBJ2-1, with a possible D match to TRBD1 (5 bases). This CDR3 comprises 12 residues. V lost 1 base and J lost 8, with 9 bases in between. Germline CDR1 GTSNPN, CDR2 SVGIG (reference sequence). This CDR3 is CAWSANRYEQFF. Here the CDR3 DNA reads TGTGCCTGGAGTGCGAACAGGTATGAGCAGTTCTTC. Full variable domain (missing parts from reference TRBV30 and TRBJ2-1): SQTIHQWPATLVQPVGSPLSLECTVEGTSNPNLYWYRQAAGRGLQLLFYSVGIGQISSEVPQNLSASRPQDRQFILSSKKLLLSDSGFYLCAWSANRYEQFFGPGTRLTVL.

The chain couples TRBV5-6 to TRBJ1-1, with a weak D call TRBD1 (6 bases). The ends were cut back, 0 bases at V and 2 bases at J, with 8 bases in the middle. Germline loops: CDR1 SGHDT, CDR2 YYEEEE. The CDR3 loop spans 14 amino acids. CDR3 in DNA: TGTGCCAGCAGCTTGGACAGGGAAAACACTGAAGCTTTCTTT. Translated, it gives CASSLDRENTEAFF.

The V gene is TRBV4-3, the J gene TRBJ2-7; 12 bases align to TRBD2. Germline V gene data show CDR1 as LGHNA and CDR2 as YSLEER. J lost 3 bases, V lost 2 bases, and 2 bases had no gene match. The CDR3 contains 15 residues. The CDR3 sequence: CASSQRLAGVYEQYF. The CDR3 nucleotides read TGCGCCAGCAGCCAACGACTAGCGGGGGTCTACGAGCAGTACTTC.

Only one count was recorded for this clone. The V and J genes are TRBV19 and TRBJ2-1; D is possibly TRBD2 (6 bases). The germline V gene encodes CDR1 LNHDA and CDR2 SQIVND (reference sequence). The CDR3 is made up of 15 amino acids. V lost 5 bases and J lost 6, with 17 bases in between. This chain's CDR3 is CASSPRLVSTNEQFF. Here the CDR3 DNA reads TGTGCCAGTAGTCCCCGACTAGTCTCAACCAATGAGCAGTTCTTC. Together with reference TRBV19 and TRBJ2-1, the CDR3 gives the full variable domain: DGGITQSPKYLFRKEGQNVTLSCEQNLNHDAMYWYRQDPGQGLRLIYYSQIVNDFQKGDIAEGYSVSREKKESFPLTVTSAQKNPTAFYLCASSPRLVSTNEQFFGPGTRLTVL.

The rearrangement joins TRBV2 to TRBJ1-2, with unresolved D. CDR1 is SNHLY and CDR2 is FYNNEI in the germline V gene. The V gene lost 2 bases and the J gene lost 6 bases, with 7 bases spanning the gap. The CDR3 is 12 residues long. The CDR3 sequence: CASSEPGDGYTF. The DNA of the CDR3 is TGTGCCAGCAGTGAACCCGGGGATGGCTACACCTTC.

The rearrangement links TRBV4-3 to TRBJ2-3; no clear D. V was trimmed by 3 bases and J by 4 bases, leaving 5 bases between them. Germline V gene data show CDR1 as LGHNA and CDR2 as YSLEER. This CDR3 spans 12 amino acids. CDR3 in DNA: TGCGCCAGCAGCCACGGGTCAGATACGCAGTATTTT. Protein: CASSHGSDTQYF.